This passage covers 28 T cell receptor beta chains from one sample sequenced in a study of radiotherapy plus CTLA-4 blockade in lung cancer (dated by TCRdb to the late 2010s). The library was obtained by the immunoSEQ multiplex PCR assay. TCRdb limited this immuneACCESS table to in-frame rearrangements with V and J called. A share of clones is missing; checked studies link under half to unresolved V genes, and the rest is unexplained. In all, the sample holds about 60,000 clones, and under 85% of those were seen once. Roughly 3.9% of the sample lies in the top ten. The starting material was peripheral blood, obtained from a patient treated with radiotherapy plus ipilimumab. The receptors were sampled from a human donor with non-small cell lung cancer who had a partial response to radiotherapy plus ipilimumab.

In this sample, this clone turned up a few times. V and J are TRBV29-1 and TRBJ2-2; D possibly corresponds to TRBD2 (6 bases). V dropped 4 bases and J dropped 6 bases, with 9 bases sitting between them. The CDR3 is made up of 12 amino acids. CDR1 and CDR2 (germline): SQVTM, ANQGSEA. The DNA of the CDR3 is TGCAGCGTTGGGTCGGGGGCCGGGGAGCTGTTTTTT. Its translation is CSVGSGAGELFF.

The J gene is TRBJ2-3, the V gene TRBV7-2; D is ambiguous. There are 16 residues in the CDR3. Germline V lookup: CDR1 SGHTA, CDR2 FQGNSA. V lost 4 bases and J 0 bases, leaving 14 bases between the germline ends. The CDR3 is CASSSKQLTSTDTQYF. The CDR3 region has the DNA TGTGCCAGCAGCTCCAAGCAACTAACTAGCACAGATACGCAGTATTTT. The full variable domain, in which reference TRBV7-2 and TRBJ2-3 provide the parts outside the CDR3, is GAGVSQSPSNKVTEKGKDVELRCDPISGHTALYWYRQSLGQGLEFLIYFQGNSAPDKSGLPSDRFSAERTGGSVSTLTIQRTQQEDSAVYLCASSSKQLTSTDTQYFGPGTRLTVL.

This chain uses TRBV7-3 with TRBJ2-1; 9 nucleotides align to TRBD2. The ends lost 4 bases at V and 4 bases at J; junction bases unmatched: 5. CDR3 length: 15 residues. The germline V gene has CDR1 SGHTA and CDR2 FQGTGA. CDR3 amino acids: CASSSRLAVYNEQFF. As DNA, the CDR3 is TGTGCCAGCAGCTCGCGACTAGCGGTATACAATGAGCAGTTCTTC.

The chain couples TRBV30 to TRBJ2-1; no clear D gene. CDR3 length: 14 amino acids. In germline, CDR1 is GTSNPN, CDR2 SVGIG (reference sequence). V lost 0 bases and J 3 bases, leaving 9 bases between the germline ends. As DNA, the CDR3 is TGTGCCTGGAGTGTACCAAACAGCTACAATGAGCAGTTCTTC. It specifies CAWSVPNSYNEQFF.

V usage is TRBV2 and J usage is TRBJ2-3; no reliable D call. From germline, CDR1 is SNHLY and CDR2 FYNNEI. This CDR3 is 13 amino acids long. Trimming removed 3 bases from V and 5 bases from J, with 9 bases in between. As DNA, the CDR3 is TGTGCCAGCAGTGACAGGTCCGGAGATACGCAGTATTTT. It yields the protein CASSDRSGDTQYF.

As concerns this clone: This specimen includes other DNA sequences encoding the same CDR3. The CDR3 sequence: CASSIDRNYGYTF. CDR3 DNA: TGTGCCAGTAGTATAGACAGGAACTATGGCTACACCTTC. The chain employs TRBV19 and TRBJ1-2; D is unclear. Germline V lookup: CDR1 LNHDA, CDR2 SQIVND (reference sequence). The CDR3 contains 13 residues. V dropped 0 bases and J dropped 2 bases, with 4 bases sitting between them.

CDR3 sequence reads: CASSYSADSEQYF. CDR3 DNA sequence: TGTGCCAGCAGTTACTCGGCGGACTCCGAGCAGTACTTC. This chain uses TRBV6-5 with TRBJ2-7; tentatively, D is TRBD2 (5 bases). The CDR3 is 13 residues long. Trimming removed 0 bases at V and 6 bases at J, with 9 bases between. Germline values: CDR1 MNHEY, CDR2 SVGAGI.

The count of this clone is one. This rearrangement joins TRBV11-2 to TRBJ1-4, with 8 bases matching TRBD1. Per germline, CDR1 SGHAT and CDR2 FQNNGV. V shed 5 bases, J shed 8 bases, and the junction held 7 bases outside the gene matches. The CDR3 runs to 14 residues. The CDR3 coding sequence is TGTGCCAGCAGCCGGGGACAGGCCGCGGAAAAACTGTTTTTT. Its protein is CASSRGQAAEKLFF.

V gene TRBV11-1 combines with J gene TRBJ1-2, with TRBD1 as a possible D gene (5 bases). Looked up from germline, CDR1 is SGHAT and CDR2 is FQDESV (reference sequence). Deletions cut 5 bases from V and 7 bases from J, with 23 bases between. CDR3 length equals 16 residues. CDR3 sequence (DNA): TGTGCCAGCAGCGATCAATTCGGGACTGGGGACCTTGGCTACACCTTC. This codes for CASSDQFGTGDLGYTF.

CDR3 in amino acids: CASSLAGGGHAFF. Written as DNA, the CDR3 is TGCGCCAGCAGCTTGGCCGGGGGAGGGCATGCTTTCTTT. The V and J genes are TRBV5-1 and TRBJ1-1; TRBD1 is a possible D gene (5 bases). Trimming removed 0 bases from V and 11 bases from J, with 14 bases in between. The CDR3 is made up of 13 amino acids. CDR1 and CDR2 from the germline V gene are SGHRS and YFSETQ.

This clone has a handful of counts. The sample contains more than one DNA sequence encoding this CDR3. V usage is TRBV30 and J usage is TRBJ1-5; D is ambiguous. The germline V gene encodes CDR1 GTSNPN and CDR2 SVGIG (reference sequence). The CDR3 contains 13 residues. The V gene lost 2 bases and the J gene lost 3 bases, with 8 bases spanning the gap. The CDR3 DNA reads TGTGCCTGGAGTCCTGACATCAATCAGCCCCAGCATTTT. Translation gives CAWSPDINQPQHF. Based on the CDR3 plus reference TRBV30 and TRBJ1-5, the full variable domain is SQTIHQWPATLVQPVGSPLSLECTVEGTSNPNLYWYRQAAGRGLQLLFYSVGIGQISSEVPQNLSASRPQDRQFILSSKKLLLSDSGFYLCAWSPDINQPQHFGDGTRLSIL.

The sample holds a few counts of this clone. The genes are TRBV4-2 and TRBJ2-1, with 8 bases that match TRBD2. Per germline, CDR1 LGHNA and CDR2 YNFKEQ. Losses at the gene ends were 0 bases for V and 15 bases for J; bases not matched to a gene: 4. The CDR3 is made up of 12 amino acids. The CDR3, as DNA: TGTGCCAGCAGCCAAGAGCGGGAGGTTGGGTTCTTC. It encodes CASSQEREVGFF.

This rearrangement joins TRBV28 to TRBJ2-3; TRBD1 is a possible D gene (5 bases). CDR1 is MDHEN, CDR2 SYDVKM, per germline. Trimming shortened V by 3 bases and J by 6 bases, and 13 bases separated the two germline ends. This CDR3 region has 14 residues. The CDR3 is CASSFDSKRDTQYF. The CDR3 DNA is TGTGCCAGCAGTTTTGACAGCAAGAGGGATACGCAGTATTTT.

J is TRBJ2-3 and V is TRBV5-1; TRBD1 is a possible D gene (6 bases). The germline CDR1 and CDR2 sequences are SGHRS and YFSETQ. This CDR3 contains 17 residues. Trimming shortened V by 0 bases and J by 1 base, and 15 bases separated the two germline ends. The DNA for the CDR3 is TGCGCCAGCAGCTTGGGATCGGGGCACAGGGGCACAGATACGCAGTATTTT. This translates into CASSLGSGHRGTDTQYF.

This clone turned up a few times. This sequence joins TRBV5-5 and TRBJ2-7; weak D call: TRBD1 (6 bases). The CDR3 length is 15 residues. Deletions cut 2 bases from V and 3 bases from J, with 15 bases between. Germline CDR1 and CDR2: SGHKS and YYEKEE (reference sequence). The chain's CDR3 is CASSFGLAGDYEQYF. In nucleotides, the CDR3 is TGTGCCAGCAGCTTCGGGCTAGCAGGGGACTACGAGCAGTACTTC.

The rearrangement links TRBV7-9 to TRBJ2-1, with TRBD2 matching 10 bases. The V gene's germline CDR1 is SEHNR and CDR2 FQNEAQ (reference sequence). The CDR3 consists of 17 residues. V was clipped by 1 base and J by 7 bases; unmatched bases: 10. The CDR3 loop is CASSLDGLAGVLNEQFF. Here the CDR3 DNA reads TGTGCCAGCAGCTTAGATGGTCTAGCGGGAGTGTTAAATGAGCAGTTCTTC.

This clone rates as medium-sized (0.01 to 0.1%). The chain links TRBV10-2 to TRBJ2-7; 11 bases map to TRBD2. The germline gives CDR1 WSHSY, CDR2 SAAADI. V lost 3 bases to trimming and J lost 4 bases; unmatched junction nucleotides: 5. There are 15 residues in the CDR3. CDR3 DNA sequence: TGCGCCAGCAGTGATATAGCGGGAGGGGGGTACGAGCAGTACTTC. Its protein is CASSDIAGGGYEQYF.

CDR3 sequence (DNA): TGTGCCAGCGGGGGGACTACCTACGAGCAGTACTTC. Its translation: CASGGTTYEQYF. The rearrangement uses TRBV2 and TRBJ2-7; 7 nucleotides align to TRBD2. CDR3 length equals 12 residues. V was clipped by 8 bases and J by 2 bases; unmatched bases: 3. Germline loops: CDR1 SNHLY, CDR2 FYNNEI.

CDR3: CASRAQGSYGYTF. In DNA form, the CDR3 reads TGTGCCAGCAGGGCACAGGGTAGCTATGGCTACACCTTC. This chain connects TRBV2 to TRBJ1-2; tentative D call: TRBD1 (6 bases). This CDR3 comprises 13 residues. Deletions cut 6 bases from V and 4 bases from J, with 12 bases between. Germline CDR1 and CDR2: SNHLY and FYNNEI. Filled out from reference TRBV2 and TRBJ1-2, the complete variable domain reads EPEVTQTPSHQVTQMGQEVILRCVPISNHLYFYWYRQILGQKVEFLVSFYNNEISEKSEIFDDQFSVERPDGSNFTLKIRSTKLEDSAMYFCASRAQGSYGYTFGSGTRLTVV.

CDR3 residues: CASSYWAGDGYTF. The CDR3 coding sequence is TGTGCCAGCAGTTATTGGGCAGGCGATGGCTACACCTTC. The chain carries TRBV6-6 and TRBJ1-2; D is unclear. The CDR3 sequence is 13 residues long. Germline V CDR1 and CDR2: MNHNY, SVGAGI (reference sequence). Between the trimmed V and J ends, which lost 3 bases and 6 bases, there was a span of 11 bases.

This rearrangement joins TRBV28 to TRBJ1-4, with D possibly matching TRBD1 (5 bases). Germline V gene data show CDR1 as MDHEN and CDR2 as SYDVKM. There are 14 residues in the CDR3. The ends were cut back, 2 bases at V and 5 bases at J, with 9 bases in the middle. The CDR3 is CASSLNQGNEKLFF. CDR3 bases: TGTGCCAGCAGTTTAAACCAGGGAAATGAAAAACTGTTTTTT. The full variable domain, rest sourced from reference TRBV28 and TRBJ1-4, is DVKVTQSSRYLVKRTGEKVFLECVQDMDHENMFWYRQDPGLGLRLIYFSYDVKMKEKGDIPEGYSVSREKKERFSLILESASTNQTSMYLCASSLNQGNEKLFFGSGTQLSVL.

This chain links TRBV5-6 with TRBJ2-5; a weak D match, TRBD2 (5 bases). The V gene lost 4 bases and the J gene lost 1 base, with 11 bases spanning the gap. Germline V gene data show CDR1 as SGHDT and CDR2 as YYEEEE. This CDR3 contains 14 residues. This chain's CDR3 is CASSVGGLQETQYF. In nucleotides, the CDR3 is TGTGCCAGCAGCGTCGGCGGGCTCCAAGAGACCCAGTACTTC.

This chain connects TRBV5-8 to TRBJ1-2; D not certain. Germline assignment: CDR1 SGHTS and CDR2 YDEGEE. The CDR3 runs to 15 residues. V was clipped by 0 bases and J by 4 bases, with 13 bases between them. The DNA of the CDR3 is TGTGCCAGCAGCTTGGTCCGGGTTGAAAGCTATGGCTACACCTTC. Protein sequence: CASSLVRVESYGYTF.

In this sample, this clone turned up once. The gene calls are TRBV28 and TRBJ2-7; weak D call: TRBD1 (5 bases). CDR3 length: 14 residues. Trimming removed 1 base at V and 8 bases at J, with 15 bases between. The germline CDR1 and CDR2 sequences are MDHEN and SYDVKM. The CDR3 region is CASSLSGLAPQQYF. The CDR3 DNA sequence: TGTGCCAGCAGTTTATCAGGGCTGGCGCCTCAGCAGTACTTC.

This chain joins TRBV27 and TRBJ1-1, with D tentatively TRBD1 (6 bases). Germline lookup yields CDR1 MNHEY and CDR2 SMNVEV (reference sequence). This CDR3 region has 16 residues. V was trimmed by 6 bases and J by 3 bases, leaving 20 bases between them. For the CDR3, the DNA is TGTGCCAGCAGCACCGGGACACCGTTATCCTACACTGAAGCTTTCTTT. Translated, it gives CASSTGTPLSYTEAFF.

The CDR3 loop is CASSYPTVEETQYF. The CDR3, as DNA: TGTGCCAGCAGTTACCCTACAGTCGAGGAGACCCAGTACTTC. The chain joins TRBV6-6 to TRBJ2-5; D gene unclear. The length of the CDR3 is 14 residues. CDR1 and CDR2 (germline): MNHNY, SVGAGI (reference sequence). Deletions cut 2 bases from V and 5 bases from J, with 12 bases between.

The V and J genes are TRBV4-2 and TRBJ2-1, with TRBD2 matching 7 bases. J was trimmed by 5 bases and V by 5 bases; bases with no gene match: 6. CDR1 is LGHNA and CDR2 is YNFKEQ in the germline V gene. The CDR3 covers 14 residues. The CDR3 reads CASSAGLNNNEQFF. In nucleotides, the CDR3 is TGTGCCAGCAGCGCGGGACTAAACAACAATGAGCAGTTCTTC.

The chain recombines TRBV28 with TRBJ1-4; no reliable D call. Germline CDR1 MDHEN, CDR2 SYDVKM. The V gene lost 10 bases and the J gene lost 6 bases, with 18 bases spanning the gap. This CDR3 contains 14 residues. CDR3 region: CATQTLGKDEKLFF. The CDR3 DNA sequence: TGTGCCACCCAAACGCTCGGGAAAGATGAAAAACTGTTTTTT.